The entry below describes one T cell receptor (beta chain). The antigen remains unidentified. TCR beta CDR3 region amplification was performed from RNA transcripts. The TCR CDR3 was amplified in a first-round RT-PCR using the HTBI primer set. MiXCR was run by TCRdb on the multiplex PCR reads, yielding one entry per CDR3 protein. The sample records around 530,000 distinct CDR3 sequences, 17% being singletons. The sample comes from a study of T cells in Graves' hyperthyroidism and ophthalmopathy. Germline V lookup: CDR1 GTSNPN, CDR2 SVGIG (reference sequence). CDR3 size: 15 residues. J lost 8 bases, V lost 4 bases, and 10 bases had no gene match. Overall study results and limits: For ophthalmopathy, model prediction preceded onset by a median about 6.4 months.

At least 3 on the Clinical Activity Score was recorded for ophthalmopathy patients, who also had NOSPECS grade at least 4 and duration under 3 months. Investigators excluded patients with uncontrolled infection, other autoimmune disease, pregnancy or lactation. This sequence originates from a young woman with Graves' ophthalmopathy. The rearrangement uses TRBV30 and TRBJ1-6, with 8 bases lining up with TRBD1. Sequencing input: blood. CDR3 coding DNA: TGTGCCTGGAAAATACAGGGGGATTTTGATTCACCCCTCCACTTT. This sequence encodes CAWKIQGDFDSPLHF. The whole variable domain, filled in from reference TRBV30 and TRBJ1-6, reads SQTIHQWPATLVQPVGSPLSLECTVEGTSNPNLYWYRQAAGRGLQLLFYSVGIGQISSEVPQNLSASRPQDRQFILSSKKLLLSDSGFYLCAWKIQGDFDSPLHFGNGTRLTVT.